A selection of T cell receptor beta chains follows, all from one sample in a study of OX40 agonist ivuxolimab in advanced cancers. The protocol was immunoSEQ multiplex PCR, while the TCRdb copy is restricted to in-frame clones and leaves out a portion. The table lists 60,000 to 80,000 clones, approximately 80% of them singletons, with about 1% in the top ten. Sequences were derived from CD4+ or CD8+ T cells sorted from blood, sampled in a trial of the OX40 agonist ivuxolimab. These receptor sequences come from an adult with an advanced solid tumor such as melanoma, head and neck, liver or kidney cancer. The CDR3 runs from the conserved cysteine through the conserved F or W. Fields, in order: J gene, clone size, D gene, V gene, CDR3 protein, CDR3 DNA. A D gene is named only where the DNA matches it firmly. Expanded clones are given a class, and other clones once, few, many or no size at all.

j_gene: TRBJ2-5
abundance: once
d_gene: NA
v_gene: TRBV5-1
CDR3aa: CASSLEGAETQYF
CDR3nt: TGCGCCAGCAGCTTGGAGGGCGCGGAGACCCAGTACTTC

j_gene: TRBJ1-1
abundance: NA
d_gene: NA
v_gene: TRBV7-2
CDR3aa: CASSPTGIETEAFF
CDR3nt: TGTGCCAGCAGCCCGACAGGAATAGAAACTGAAGCTTTCTTT

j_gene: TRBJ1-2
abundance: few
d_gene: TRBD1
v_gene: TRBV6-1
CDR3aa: CASSDWDSYGYTF
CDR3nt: TGTGCCAGCAGTGACTGGGACAGCTATGGCTACACCTTC

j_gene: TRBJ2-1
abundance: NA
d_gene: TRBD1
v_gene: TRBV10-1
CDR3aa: CASSESAVGTGGYEQFF
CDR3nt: TGCGCCAGCAGTGAGTCGGCGGTGGGGACAGGGGGTTATGAGCAGTTCTTC

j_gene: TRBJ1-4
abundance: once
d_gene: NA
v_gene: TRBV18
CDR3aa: CASSPPMGEKLFF
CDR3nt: TGTGCCAGCTCACCACCCATGGGGGAAAAACTGTTTTTT

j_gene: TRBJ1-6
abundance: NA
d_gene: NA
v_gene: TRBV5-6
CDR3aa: CASSFGRDFNSPLHF
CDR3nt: TGTGCCAGCAGCTTCGGCAGGGATTTTAATTCACCCCTCCACTTT

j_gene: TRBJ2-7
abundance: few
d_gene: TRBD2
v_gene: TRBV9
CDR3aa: CASSPGGQAGYEQYF
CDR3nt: TGTGCCAGCAGCCCGGGAGGCCAGGCGGGTTACGAGCAGTACTTC

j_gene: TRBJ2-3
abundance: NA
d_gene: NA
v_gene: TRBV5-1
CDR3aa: CASSSGLGTDTQYF
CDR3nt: TGCGCCAGCAGTTCGGGACTCGGGACAGATACGCAGTATTTT

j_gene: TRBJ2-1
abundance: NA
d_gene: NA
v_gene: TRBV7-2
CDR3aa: CASSLEHRPRGSNEQFF
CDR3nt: TGTGCCAGCAGCTTAGAGCACCGACCGAGGGGATCTAATGAGCAGTTCTTC

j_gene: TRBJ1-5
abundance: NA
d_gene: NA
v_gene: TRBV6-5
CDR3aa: CASNYASYQPQHF
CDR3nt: TGTGCCAGCAATTACGCGTCGTATCAGCCCCAGCATTTT

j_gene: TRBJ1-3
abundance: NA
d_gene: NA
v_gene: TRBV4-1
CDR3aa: CASSQEVYGGNTIYF
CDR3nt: TGCGCCAGCAGCCAAGAAGTGTACGGTGGAAACACCATATATTTT

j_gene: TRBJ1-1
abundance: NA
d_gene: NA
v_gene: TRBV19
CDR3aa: CASSTLRGGGTEAFF
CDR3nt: TGTGCCAGTAGTACCCTAAGAGGAGGGGGCACTGAAGCTTTCTTT

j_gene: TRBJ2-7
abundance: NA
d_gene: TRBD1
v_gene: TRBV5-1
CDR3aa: CASSLGTGGYEQYF
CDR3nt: TGCGCCAGCAGCTTGGGGACAGGGGGCTACGAGCAGTACTTC

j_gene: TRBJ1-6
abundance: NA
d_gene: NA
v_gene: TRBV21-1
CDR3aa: CASSKATRDSRFNSPLHF
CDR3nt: TGTGCCAGCAGCAAAGCGACACGGGACAGTCGATTTAATTCACCCCTCCACTTT

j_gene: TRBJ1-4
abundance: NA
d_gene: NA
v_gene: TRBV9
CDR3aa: CASSRTGMSEKLFF
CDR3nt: TGTGCCAGCAGCCGGACTGGGATGAGTGAAAAACTGTTTTTT

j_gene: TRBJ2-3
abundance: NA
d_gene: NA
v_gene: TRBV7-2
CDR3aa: CASSSRPGPYTDTQYF
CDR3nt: TGTGCCAGCAGCTCTCGGCCCGGGCCATACACAGATACGCAGTATTTT

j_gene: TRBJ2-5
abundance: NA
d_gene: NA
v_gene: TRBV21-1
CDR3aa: CASSAHLATLSETQYF
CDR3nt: TGTGCCAGCAGTGCCCACCTAGCTACACTTTCTGAGACCCAGTACTTC

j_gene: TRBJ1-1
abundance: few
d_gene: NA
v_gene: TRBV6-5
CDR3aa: CASSYSGGEGGAFF
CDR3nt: TGTGCCAGCAGTTACTCGGGAGGGGAGGGTGGAGCTTTCTTT

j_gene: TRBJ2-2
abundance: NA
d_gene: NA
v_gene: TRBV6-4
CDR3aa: CASGSNTGELFF
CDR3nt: TGTGCCAGCGGGTCGAACACCGGGGAGCTGTTTTTT

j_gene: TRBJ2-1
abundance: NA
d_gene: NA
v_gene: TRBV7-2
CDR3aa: CASGNTGNEQFF
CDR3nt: TGTGCCAGCGGGAATACGGGGAATGAGCAGTTCTTC

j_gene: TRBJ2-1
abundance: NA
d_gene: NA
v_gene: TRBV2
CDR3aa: CASSVLGTFTSSYNEQFF
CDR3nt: TGTGCCAGCAGTGTCTTGGGGACATTCACGAGCTCCTACAATGAGCAGTTCTTC

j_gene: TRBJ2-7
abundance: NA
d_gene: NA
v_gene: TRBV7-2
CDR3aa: CASSLGVGAAYEQYF
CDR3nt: TGTGCCAGCAGCTTAGGGGTTGGGGCTGCCTACGAGCAGTACTTC

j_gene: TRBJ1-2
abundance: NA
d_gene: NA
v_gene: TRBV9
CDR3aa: CASSRDFYGYTF
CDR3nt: TGTGCCAGCAGCCGAGATTTTTATGGCTACACCTTC

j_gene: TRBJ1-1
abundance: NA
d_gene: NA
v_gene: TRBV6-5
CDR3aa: CASSYQEHGTEAFF
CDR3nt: TGTGCCAGCAGTTACCAAGAGCATGGGACTGAAGCTTTCTTT

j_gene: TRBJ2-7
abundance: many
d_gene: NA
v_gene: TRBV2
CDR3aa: CASSAGYEQYF
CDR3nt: TGTGCCAGCAGCGCGGGATACGAGCAGTACTTC

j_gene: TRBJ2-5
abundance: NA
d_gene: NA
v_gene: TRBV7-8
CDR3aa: CASSRRGLGETQYF
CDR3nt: TGTGCCAGCAGCCGACGGGGGCTTGGGGAGACCCAGTACTTC

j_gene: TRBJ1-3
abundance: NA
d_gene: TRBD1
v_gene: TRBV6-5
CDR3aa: CASSYSEGASRNTIYF
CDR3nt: TGTGCCAGCAGTTACTCCGAGGGGGCTAGTAGAAACACCATATATTTT

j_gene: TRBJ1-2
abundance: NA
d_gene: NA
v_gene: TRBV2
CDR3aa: CASSGQFYGYTF
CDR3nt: TGTGCCAGCAGTGGACAGTTCTATGGCTACACCTTC

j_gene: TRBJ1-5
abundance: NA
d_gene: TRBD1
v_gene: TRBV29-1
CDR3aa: CSVRQGMDQPQHF
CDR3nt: TGCAGCGTTAGACAGGGTATGGATCAGCCCCAGCATTTT

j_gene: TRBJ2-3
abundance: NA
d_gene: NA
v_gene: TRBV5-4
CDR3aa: CASSIGTYREYF
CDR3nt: TGTGCCAGCAGCATAGGGACTTATAGGGAGTATTTT

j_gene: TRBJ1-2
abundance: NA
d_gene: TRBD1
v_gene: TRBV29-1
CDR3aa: CSTREAGGFGYTF
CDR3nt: TGCAGCACCCGGGAGGCAGGGGGATTTGGCTACACCTTC

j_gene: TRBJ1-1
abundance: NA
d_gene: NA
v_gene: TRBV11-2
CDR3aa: CASSFVTQNTEAFF
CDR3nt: TGTGCCAGCAGCTTCGTGACTCAGAACACTGAAGCTTTCTTT

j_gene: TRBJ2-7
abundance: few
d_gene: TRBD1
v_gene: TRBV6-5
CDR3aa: CASSYSISGTASYF
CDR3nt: TGTGCCAGCAGTTACTCGATATCCGGGACAGCGTCGTACTTC

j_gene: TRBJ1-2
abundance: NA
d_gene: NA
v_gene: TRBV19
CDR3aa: CASSRLRGLVYGYTF
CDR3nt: TGTGCCAGTAGTCGGCTCAGGGGCCTCGTCTATGGCTACACCTTC

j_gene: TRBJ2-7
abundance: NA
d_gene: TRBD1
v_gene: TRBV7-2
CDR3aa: CASSPYRGPYEQYF
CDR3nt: TGTGCCAGCAGCCCGTACAGGGGGCCTTACGAGCAGTACTTC

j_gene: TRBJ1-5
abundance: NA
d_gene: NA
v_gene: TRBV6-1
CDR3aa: CASSQGAVGNQPQHF
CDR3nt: TGTGCCAGCAGTCAAGGGGCTGTGGGCAATCAGCCCCAGCATTTT

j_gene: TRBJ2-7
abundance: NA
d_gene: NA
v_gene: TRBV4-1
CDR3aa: CASSQDLGRVGAYEQYF
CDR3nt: TGCGCCAGCAGCCAAGATCTAGGCAGGGTTGGGGCCTACGAGCAGTACTTC